The 32 T cell receptor beta chains below were found in one sample sequenced in a study of blood T cell repertoires in COVID-19. The repertoire was sequenced with immunoSEQ multiplex PCR; TCRdb's copy has only in-frame clones and lacks some. The sample includes roughly 38,000 clones, 80% to 95% of them seen just once. Sequenced sample: peripheral blood. These receptors came from a man in his fifties with active COVID-19.

Points on this clone: Other DNA variants within this sample encode the same CDR3. The chain is built from TRBV27 and TRBJ2-2, with D maybe TRBD2 (7 bases). Germline CDR1 MNHEY, CDR2 SMNVEV (reference sequence). The germline V and J ends were trimmed by 9 bases and 2 bases, with 13 bases remaining between them. This CDR3 spans 14 amino acids. Here the CDR3 reads CASRRGRNTGELFF. CDR3 sequence (DNA): TGTGCCAGTAGGCGGGGGCGAAACACCGGGGAGCTGTTTTTT.

The chain links TRBV5-1 to TRBJ1-1; D is unresolved. V was clipped by 1 base and J by 4 bases, with 14 bases between them. There are 15 residues in the CDR3. CDR1 and CDR2 (germline): SGHRS, YFSETQ. The CDR3 DNA reads as TGCGCCAGCAGCTTGAGTACCTTCTCGGGCACTGAAGCTTTCTTT. Encoded protein: CASSLSTFSGTEAFF.

V usage is TRBV11-3 and J usage is TRBJ2-2; TRBD2 matches at 10 bases. This CDR3 comprises 18 residues. After removal of 6 bases from V and 6 bases from J, the junction contained 16 bases not matched to a gene. Germline V CDR1 and CDR2: SGHNT, YENEEA. CDR3 coding DNA: TGTGCCAGCAGGGGACGGGGGAGCGGGAGGGCTGTCCCCGGGGAGCTGTTTTTT. Its translation is CASRGRGSGRAVPGELFF.

The rearrangement uses TRBV19 and TRBJ1-5, with D perhaps TRBD1 (5 bases). The germline V and J ends were trimmed by 5 bases and 1 base, with 9 bases remaining between them. The CDR3 contains 14 residues. The germline V gene encodes CDR1 LNHDA and CDR2 SQIVND (reference sequence). In nucleotides, the CDR3 is TGTGCCAGTAGTGGGGGGACCAGCAATCAGCCCCAGCATTTT. Translated, it gives CASSGGTSNQPQHF.

The genes are TRBV4-2 and TRBJ2-5; 13 positions match TRBD2. Germline V gene data show CDR1 as LGHNA and CDR2 as YNFKEQ. The trim removed 4 bases at V and 5 bases at J, leaving 7 bases unmatched. This CDR3 comprises 16 residues. CDR3 coding DNA: TGTGCCAGCAGCCCTCGGACTAGCGGGGGTGTTGAGACCCAGTACTTC. Translated: CASSPRTSGGVETQYF.

The J gene is TRBJ2-2, the V gene TRBV4-2, with D perhaps matching TRBD2 (5 bases). V lost 0 bases, J lost 7 bases, and 12 bases lay in between. CDR1 and CDR2 from the germline V gene are LGHNA and YNFKEQ. The CDR3 length is 15 residues. The CDR3 sequence is CASSQDLTRNGELFF. For the CDR3, the DNA is TGTGCCAGCAGCCAAGACCTTACTAGGAACGGGGAGCTGTTTTTT.

The genes are TRBV5-1 and TRBJ2-2; 8 nucleotides match TRBD1. V trimming: 4 bases; J trimming: 1 base; junction bases outside the gene matches: 3. This CDR3 is 15 amino acids long. Germline V lookup: CDR1 SGHRS, CDR2 YFSETQ. The CDR3 region is CASSTGTGNTGELFF. DNA for the CDR3: TGCGCCAGCAGCACCGGGACAGGGAACACCGGGGAGCTGTTTTTT.

V gene TRBV9 combines with J gene TRBJ2-1; 13 nucleotides align to TRBD2. The CDR3 consists of 15 residues. Germline V gives CDR1 SGDLS, CDR2 YYNGEE. After removal of 5 bases from V and 3 bases from J, the junction contained 2 bases not matched to a gene. CDR3 DNA: TGTGCCAGCAGTAGACTAGCGGGAGGCTACAATGAGCAGTTCTTC. Protein sequence: CASSRLAGGYNEQFF.

The chain has TRBV2 and TRBJ2-1, with 7 bases matching TRBD1. J was trimmed by 6 bases and V by 5 bases; bases with no gene match: 10. Germline CDR1 and CDR2: SNHLY and FYNNEI. CDR3 length: 15 residues. CDR3 sequence: CASSRQGSGSNEQFF. CDR3 DNA sequence: TGTGCCAGCAGTCGACAGGGATCAGGTTCCAATGAGCAGTTCTTC.

This chain uses TRBV6-5 with TRBJ1-4; D unclear. The germline gives CDR1 MNHEY, CDR2 SVGAGI. The CDR3 loop spans 13 amino acids. V dropped 5 bases and J dropped 8 bases, with 12 bases sitting between them. In DNA form, the CDR3 reads TGTGCCAGCAGTCTAGTTCCTGGGGAAAAACTGTTTTTT. Translation: CASSLVPGEKLFF.

The rearrangement joins TRBV18 to TRBJ1-5, with unresolved D. The CDR3 is 13 residues long. CDR1 KGHSH and CDR2 LQKENI come from the germline V gene. The V gene lost 2 bases and the J gene lost 7 bases, with 9 bases spanning the gap. In DNA, the CDR3 is TGTGCCAGCTCACCAGGAAGCGGACAGCCCCAGCATTTT. Translated: CASSPGSGQPQHF.

This chain uses TRBV2 with TRBJ1-6, with D possibly being TRBD1 (5 bases). V was shortened by 4 bases and J by 5 bases, with 18 bases between the two germline ends. CDR1 is SNHLY and CDR2 is FYNNEI in the germline V gene. The CDR3 length is 17 residues. The CDR3 nucleotides are TGTGCCAGCAGTGCGACGCTGGGGGGTGGCGATAATTCACCCCTCCACTTT. As protein: CASSATLGGGDNSPLHF. Based on the CDR3 plus reference TRBV2 and TRBJ1-6, the full variable domain is EPEVTQTPSHQVTQMGQEVILRCVPISNHLYFYWYRQILGQKVEFLVSFYNNEISEKSEIFDDQFSVERPDGSNFTLKIRSTKLEDSAMYFCASSATLGGGDNSPLHFGNGTRLTVT.

The chain has TRBV19 and TRBJ1-5, with D possibly TRBD1 on 5 matching bases. This CDR3 is 13 amino acids long. V dropped 1 base and J dropped 5 bases, with 6 bases sitting between them. Looked up from germline, CDR1 is LNHDA and CDR2 is SQIVND (reference sequence). CDR3 residues: CASSIGRDQPQHF. The DNA for the CDR3 is TGTGCCAGTAGTATAGGCAGGGATCAGCCCCAGCATTTT. Filled out from reference TRBV19 and TRBJ1-5, the complete variable domain reads DGGITQSPKYLFRKEGQNVTLSCEQNLNHDAMYWYRQDPGQGLRLIYYSQIVNDFQKGDIAEGYSVSREKKESFPLTVTSAQKNPTAFYLCASSIGRDQPQHFGDGTRLSIL.

This clone has only one observation. V and J are TRBV7-2 and TRBJ2-5, with a tentative D call TRBD1 (6 bases). Germline V CDR1 and CDR2: SGHTA, FQGNSA. CDR3 length: 14 residues. V was trimmed by 4 bases and J by 7 bases, leaving 16 bases between them. The CDR3 sequence: CASSSRTEFGTQYF. CDR3 nucleotides: TGTGCCAGCAGCTCACGGACAGAATTCGGGACCCAGTACTTC.

CDR3: CASRTSVGLNEQFF. CDR3 in DNA: TGTGCCAGCAGGACTAGCGTGGGGCTCAATGAGCAGTTCTTC. V usage is TRBV2 and J usage is TRBJ2-1; 8 bases are shared with TRBD2. Unmatched junction bases numbered 7, after V lost 6 bases and J lost 6 bases. The germline V gene has CDR1 SNHLY and CDR2 FYNNEI. This CDR3 has 14 amino acids.

The chain is built from TRBV7-9 and TRBJ1-2; 7 bases are a match to TRBD1. From germline, CDR1 is SEHNR and CDR2 FQNEAQ (reference sequence). The CDR3 length is 15 residues. J lost 9 bases, V lost 4 bases, and 14 bases had no gene match. CDR3 in amino acids: CASSSLRGGVGRYTF. The CDR3 DNA sequence: TGTGCCAGCAGCTCGCTTCGAGGGGGCGTAGGGCGCTACACCTTC.

This clone turned up a few times. The CDR3 loop reads CASSGTSYEQYF. The CDR3 nucleotides are TGTGCCAGCAGTGGGACATCCTACGAGCAGTACTTC. V is TRBV2 and J is TRBJ2-7; the D gene is possibly TRBD1 (5 bases). There are 12 residues in the CDR3. CDR1 and CDR2 (germline): SNHLY, FYNNEI. The germline V and J ends were trimmed by 4 bases and 1 base, with 5 bases remaining between them.

The chain carries TRBV4-2 and TRBJ2-4; TRBD2 matches 13 bases. The ends lost 1 base at V and 3 bases at J; junction bases unmatched: 12. CDR1 and CDR2 from the germline V gene are LGHNA and YNFKEQ. This CDR3 contains 20 residues. Here the CDR3 DNA reads TGTGCCAGCAGCCAAGTTATCGGGACTAGCGGGATGACGGACAAAAACATTCAGTACTTC. Translated, it gives CASSQVIGTSGMTDKNIQYF.

The chain uses TRBV11-2 and TRBJ2-3; 10 bases map to TRBD2. The CDR3 is 18 amino acids. Germline trimming cut 0 bases from V and 6 bases from J; bases unmatched to any gene: 12. Germline CDR1 reads SGHAT; CDR2 reads FQNNGV. CDR3 in amino acids: CASSLEGRLAGVIDTQYF. CDR3 bases: TGTGCCAGCAGCTTAGAAGGACGGCTAGCGGGAGTAATCGATACGCAGTATTTT.

The V call is TRBV9, the J call TRBJ2-1; 8 nucleotides agree with TRBD2. Trimming cost V 5 bases and J 8 bases; bases outside gene matches: 6. The germline V gene has CDR1 SGDLS and CDR2 YYNGEE. The CDR3 extends over 13 amino acids. For the CDR3, the DNA is TGTGCCAGCAGTGCGGGACTAGTACATGAGCAGTTCTTC. Encoded protein: CASSAGLVHEQFF.

The CDR3 protein is CASSRLAGVDEQYF. The CDR3 DNA reads as TGTGCCAGTAGCCGACTAGCGGGGGTTGACGAGCAGTACTTC. The chain uses TRBV19 and TRBJ2-7, with TRBD2 matching 12 bases. J was trimmed by 5 bases and V by 6 bases; bases with no gene match: 5. Looked up from germline, CDR1 is LNHDA and CDR2 is SQIVND (reference sequence). The CDR3 consists of 14 residues.

The V and J genes are TRBV18 and TRBJ1-2; TRBD1 matches 8 bases. CDR3 length: 16 residues. Trimming at V came to 0 bases and at J to 8 bases, leaving 11 bases not matched to a gene. Per the germline V gene, CDR1 is KGHSH and CDR2 is LQKENI. CDR3 sequence: CASSPPGTGGPLGYTF. The CDR3 DNA sequence: TGTGCCAGCTCACCACCCGGGACAGGAGGACCACTCGGCTACACCTTC.

This clone was detected only once. The chain recombines TRBV10-1 with TRBJ2-1; 11 bases map to TRBD2. This CDR3 is built from 14 residues. The V gene end was trimmed by 5 bases and the J gene end by 8 bases; junction bases not matched to a gene: 5. Germline values: CDR1 WNHNN, CDR2 SYGVQD (reference sequence). The CDR3 spells CASSPGLAVDEQFF. The CDR3 nucleotides are TGCGCCAGCAGTCCGGGACTAGCGGTGGATGAGCAGTTCTTC.

This clone was seen only once. The gene calls are TRBV11-2 and TRBJ2-6; no definite D call. Germline CDR1 and CDR2: SGHAT and FQNNGV. This CDR3 has 15 residues. Trimming pared 1 base from V and 0 bases from J, leaving 4 bases between. The CDR3 sequence: CASSLALSGANVLTF. The CDR3 DNA reads TGTGCCAGCAGCTTAGCTCTCTCTGGGGCCAACGTCCTGACTTTC.

This chain joins TRBV5-1 and TRBJ1-1; D is ambiguous. CDR3 length: 13 residues. V was pared by 2 bases and J by 2 bases, with 7 bases between. The germline V gene has CDR1 SGHRS and CDR2 YFSETQ. CDR3 nucleotide sequence: TGCGCCAGCAGCTTTGGAGGAAACACTGAAGCTTTCTTT. Translation: CASSFGGNTEAFF. Combining the CDR3 with reference TRBV5-1 and TRBJ1-1 gives the whole variable domain KAGVTQTPRYLIKTRGQQVTLSCSPISGHRSVSWYQQTPGQGLQFLFEYFSETQRNKGNFPGRFSGRQFSNSRSEMNVSTLELGDSALYLCASSFGGNTEAFFGQGTRLTVV.

The chain has TRBV5-1 and TRBJ1-1; 8 positions match TRBD1. Germline CDR1 SGHRS, CDR2 YFSETQ. This CDR3 has 13 residues. With 6 bases clipped from V and 6 bases from J, the junction kept 7 bases outside the gene matches. For the CDR3, the DNA is TGCGCCAGCACCAACACAGGGGGAGCTGAAGCTTTCTTT. Its translation: CASTNTGGAEAFF. The whole variable domain, remainder taken from reference TRBV5-1 and TRBJ1-1, is KAGVTQTPRYLIKTRGQQVTLSCSPISGHRSVSWYQQTPGQGLQFLFEYFSETQRNKGNFPGRFSGRQFSNSRSEMNVSTLELGDSALYLCASTNTGGAEAFFGQGTRLTVV.

This clone has a single count. This chain joins TRBV4-1 and TRBJ2-1; tentatively, D is TRBD1 (7 bases). Looked up from germline, CDR1 is MGHRA and CDR2 is YSYEKL. Trimming took off 4 bases at V and 1 base at J, with 17 bases between the two ends. The CDR3 consists of 17 residues. CDR3 DNA sequence: TGCGCCAGCAGCCTCAGGGGGAGGCAGGGGTCCTACAATGAGCAGTTCTTC. It yields the protein CASSLRGRQGSYNEQFF.

The J gene is TRBJ1-5, the V gene TRBV5-4, with D unresolved. From germline, CDR1 is SGHNT and CDR2 YYREEE (reference sequence). This CDR3 comprises 14 residues. V was trimmed by 4 bases and J by 9 bases, leaving 17 bases between them. The CDR3, as DNA: TGTGCCAGCAGCCCGGGAACTGGCCCTGGGCCCCAGCATTTT. It codes for CASSPGTGPGPQHF.

The chain employs TRBV7-6 and TRBJ2-3; the D gene is possibly TRBD2 (7 bases). V dropped 3 bases and J dropped 6 bases, with 22 bases sitting between them. Germline V CDR1 and CDR2: SGHVS, FNYEAQ. This CDR3 has 17 amino acids. This chain's CDR3 is CASSLGAGAQGRDTQYF. CDR3 coding DNA: TGTGCCAGCAGCTTGGGGGCGGGGGCGCAGGGACGGGATACGCAGTATTTT.

The rearrangement links TRBV5-1 to TRBJ2-5; D remains ambiguous. V lost 0 bases and J 4 bases, leaving 4 bases between the germline ends. The CDR3 runs 12 residues. Germline V gives CDR1 SGHRS, CDR2 YFSETQ. The CDR3 sequence is CASSLAGETQYF. DNA of the CDR3: TGCGCCAGCAGCTTGGCCGGAGAGACCCAGTACTTC.

The chain has TRBV5-4 and TRBJ1-6, with a tentative D call TRBD1 (5 bases). CDR1 and CDR2 from the germline V gene are SGHNT and YYREEE (reference sequence). The CDR3 sequence is 17 residues long. Trimming took 0 bases from V and 4 from J, leaving 14 bases between them. CDR3 nucleotides: TGTGCCAGCAGCTTGGCGGGGGACTCTCCATATAATTCACCCCTCCACTTT. Its protein product is CASSLAGDSPYNSPLHF.

Concerning this clone: One junction end does not reproduce the germline sequence, and a read error may be involved. The J gene is TRBJ1-4, the V gene TRBV2; perhaps TRBD1 as D (6 bases). This CDR3 has 14 residues. Germline loops: CDR1 SNHLY, CDR2 FYNNEI. The CDR3 spells CASTEDRQGEKLFF. DNA of the CDR3: TGTGCCAGCACTGAAGACAGGCAAGGTGAAAAACTGTTTTTT.